This T cell receptor beta chain was identified during a study of CD8 T cells in ankylosing spondylitis. In its sample, this clonotype was seen a few times. What it recognizes is unknown. Using quantitative 5'-RACE with molecular barcodes, the authors made TCR beta libraries. TCRdb analysed the 5' RACE reads with MiXCR anew, one entry per CDR3 protein. Of 250,000 to 400,000 distinct CDR3 sequences in the sample, around 10% were seen once. V was cut by 0 bases and J by 6 bases, with 17 bases left in between. This CDR3 is built from 17 residues. Germline V gene sequence: CDR1 LGHDT, CDR2 YNNKEL (reference sequence). Findings and limits, study-wide: Seven to nine highly homologous variants made up a TCR beta motif that seemed to typify ankylosing spondylitis blood. Some motif variants had been reported before (in reactive arthritis synovial fluid and blood).

This sequence joins TRBV3-1 and TRBJ2-2; D is ambiguous. Sequenced sample: blood, either unsorted or a sorted T cell fraction (not recorded which). This TCR was recovered from a female donor with ankylosing spondylitis or in good health (not recorded which). CDR3 DNA sequence: TGTGCCAGCAGCCAAGAGCCCCTAGGAGCTTCGGCCGGGGAGCTGTTTTTT. Protein product: CASSQEPLGASAGELFF.